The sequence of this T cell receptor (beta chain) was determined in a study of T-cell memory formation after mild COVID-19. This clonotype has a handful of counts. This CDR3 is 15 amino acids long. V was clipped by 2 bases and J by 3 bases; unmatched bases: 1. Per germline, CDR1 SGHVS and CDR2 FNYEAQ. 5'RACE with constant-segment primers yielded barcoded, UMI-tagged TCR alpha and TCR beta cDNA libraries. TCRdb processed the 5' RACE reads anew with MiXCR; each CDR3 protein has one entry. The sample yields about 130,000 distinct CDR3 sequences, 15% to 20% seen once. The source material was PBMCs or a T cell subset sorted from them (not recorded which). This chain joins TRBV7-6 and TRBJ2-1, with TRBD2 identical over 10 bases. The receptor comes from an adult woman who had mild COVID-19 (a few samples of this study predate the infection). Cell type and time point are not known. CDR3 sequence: CASSLLAGDYNEQFF. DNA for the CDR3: TGTGCCAGCAGCTTACTAGCGGGAGACTACAATGAGCAGTTCTTC. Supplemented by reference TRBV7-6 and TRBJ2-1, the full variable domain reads GAGVSQSPRYKVTKRGQDVALRCDPISGHVSLYWYRQALGQGPEFLTYFNYEAQQDKSGLPNDRFSAERPEGSISTLTIQRTEQRDSAMYRCASSLLAGDYNEQFFGPGTRLTVL.